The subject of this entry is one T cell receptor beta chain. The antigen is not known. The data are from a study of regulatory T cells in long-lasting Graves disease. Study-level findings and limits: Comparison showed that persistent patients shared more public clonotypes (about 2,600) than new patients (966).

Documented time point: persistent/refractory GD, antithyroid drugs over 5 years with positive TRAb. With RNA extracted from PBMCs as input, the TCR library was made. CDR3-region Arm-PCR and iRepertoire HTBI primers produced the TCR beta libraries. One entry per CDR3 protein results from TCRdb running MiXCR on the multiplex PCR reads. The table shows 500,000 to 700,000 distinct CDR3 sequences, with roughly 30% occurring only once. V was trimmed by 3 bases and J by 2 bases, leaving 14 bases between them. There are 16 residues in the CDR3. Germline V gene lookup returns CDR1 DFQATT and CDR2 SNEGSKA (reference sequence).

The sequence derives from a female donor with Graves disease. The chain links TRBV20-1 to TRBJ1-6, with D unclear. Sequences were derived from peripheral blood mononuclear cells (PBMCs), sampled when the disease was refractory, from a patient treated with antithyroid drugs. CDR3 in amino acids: CSASYSWKTYNSPLHF. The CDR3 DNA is TGCAGTGCTAGTTATAGTTGGAAAACCTATAATTCACCCCTCCACTTT.